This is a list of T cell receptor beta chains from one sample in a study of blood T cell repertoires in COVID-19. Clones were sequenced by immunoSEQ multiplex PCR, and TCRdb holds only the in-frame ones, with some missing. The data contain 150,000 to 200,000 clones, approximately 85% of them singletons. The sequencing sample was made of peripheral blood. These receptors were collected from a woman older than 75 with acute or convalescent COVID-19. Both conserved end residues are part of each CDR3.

CASSLGTGRETQYF	TRBJ2-5	TRBV7-3
CASSLGQGGELFF	TRBJ2-2	TRBV14
CASSITHRVGEKLFF	TRBJ1-4	TRBV19
CASSSQGQGEQFF	TRBJ2-1	TRBV7-2
CASSPGQPYNEQFF	TRBJ2-1	TRBV19
CASSFMTGLGTDTQYF	TRBJ2-3	TRBV5-1
CAISESGRAGTEAFF	TRBJ1-1	TRBV10-3
CASANPIILAGDKETQYF	TRBJ2-5	TRBV25-1
CASSYPRGEAFF	TRBJ1-1	TRBV6-5
CASSLEGRGGNQPQHF	TRBJ1-5	TRBV7-2
CASSPRETQYF	TRBJ2-5	TRBV18
CASSLGPSGNLNTGELFF	TRBJ2-2	TRBV11-2
CASSQQDTGELFF	TRBJ2-2	TRBV4-1
CASSLSQGRNTIYF	TRBJ1-3	TRBV7-6
CASPSGGTNAENYGYTF	TRBJ1-2	TRBV9
CASSPDPREDNEQFF	TRBJ2-1	TRBV11-3
CASRLDGSYEQYF	TRBJ2-7	TRBV7-2
CASSAGQGFNQPQHF	TRBJ1-5	TRBV9
CASSIRTGHSSYNEQFF	TRBJ2-1	TRBV19
CASRSTVTNYGYTF	TRBJ1-2	TRBV27
CASSLELGPRGGYTF	TRBJ1-2	TRBV5-1
CASSTRTGRNYGYTF	TRBJ1-2	TRBV4-3
CASSPGQTTEAFF	TRBJ1-1	TRBV5-1
CASSYGEGLEAFF	TRBJ1-1	TRBV5-1
CASSYSTGTQYF	TRBJ2-5	TRBV6-2/TRBV6-3
CASSPRQGSNEKLFF	TRBJ1-4	TRBV7-9
CASSQRDRGNYGYTF	TRBJ1-2	TRBV4-3
CASSPTGTVYEQYF	TRBJ2-7	TRBV6-5
CASSLGRGTSGTLIYEQYF	TRBJ2-7	TRBV7-9
CASSEGGGLAGTNEQFF	TRBJ2-1	TRBV9
CASSPQGAYGYTF	TRBJ1-2	TRBV7-9
CATSESSGGRYETQYF	TRBJ2-5	TRBV24-1
CASNGGRAGDTQYF	TRBJ2-3	TRBV6-5
CASSASPQDTQYF	TRBJ2-3	TRBV7-3
CATSGRGTRGFTGANVLTF	TRBJ2-6	TRBV15